Following are 10 T cell receptor beta chains from one sample sequenced in a study of shared clonotypes between healthy human individuals. Clones were sequenced by immunoSEQ multiplex PCR, and TCRdb holds only the in-frame ones, with some missing. The table records around 1,000,000 clones, 60% to 80% of them present only once. Specimen: memory CD4+ T cells from PBMCs. Subset in this sample: CD45RA-negative fraction. The receptors come from a young man in good health. Some clones in this sample may be carry-over from other donors' samples.

V gene TRBV7-7 combines with J gene TRBJ2-1, with D possibly TRBD1 on 5 matching bases. The germline V gene encodes CDR1 SSHAT and CDR2 FNYEAQ (reference sequence). The CDR3 is made up of 16 amino acids. Trimming took off 1 base at V and 3 bases at J, with 13 bases between the two ends. The CDR3 loop reads CASSLEETQDYNEQFF. CDR3 DNA: TGTGCCAGCAGCTTAGAGGAGACACAGGACTACAATGAGCAGTTCTTC.

This rearrangement joins TRBV9 to TRBJ2-2, with TRBD2 identical over 10 bases. Germline CDR1 reads SGDLS; CDR2 reads YYNGEE. This CDR3 is 17 amino acids long. J was trimmed by 2 bases and V by 3 bases; bases with no gene match: 7. In DNA, the CDR3 is TGTGCCAGCAGCGGGCTTGGACTAGCGGCTAACACCGGGGAGCTGTTTTTT. Translated: CASSGLGLAANTGELFF. Combining the CDR3 with reference TRBV9 and TRBJ2-2 gives the whole variable domain DSGVTQTPKHLITATGQRVTLRCSPRSGDLSVYWYQQSLDQGLQFLIQYYNGEERAKGNILERFSAQQFPDLHSELNLSSLELGDSALYFCASSGLGLAANTGELFFGEGSRLTVL.

The chain joins TRBV29-1 to TRBJ2-3; 7 positions agree with TRBD2. Germline V gene data show CDR1 as SQVTM and CDR2 as ANQGSEA. The CDR3 is 15 residues long. V lost 7 bases, J lost 0 bases, and 10 bases stayed unmatched. The CDR3 region is CSGSLTGGSTDTQYF. The CDR3 DNA follows: TGCAGCGGATCCCTTACGGGGGGAAGCACAGATACGCAGTATTTT.

The chain has TRBV2 and TRBJ2-7; D tentatively fits TRBD1 or TRBD2 (5 bases each). V was pared by 5 bases and J by 2 bases, with 13 bases between. The CDR3 loop spans 14 amino acids. From germline, CDR1 is SNHLY and CDR2 FYNNEI. DNA of the CDR3: TGTGCCAGCAGTCTTTTGGGGGTCCCCTACGAGCAGTACTTC. It encodes CASSLLGVPYEQYF.

The chain couples TRBV7-2 to TRBJ2-3; D unclear. V lost 2 bases to trimming and J lost 0 bases, with 15 bases between them. This CDR3 is 17 amino acids long. Germline CDR1 and CDR2: SGHTA and FQGNSA. This CDR3 reads CASSLWSSTLSTDTQYF. CDR3 bases: TGTGCCAGCAGCTTATGGAGCTCGACGTTGAGCACAGATACGCAGTATTTT.

The rearrangement links TRBV4-1 to TRBJ1-5; a possible D gene is TRBD1 (5 bases). CDR3 length: 15 amino acids. The V end was cut by 2 bases, the J end by 1 base, with 9 bases between. From germline, CDR1 is MGHRA and CDR2 YSYEKL. CDR3: CASSQPTVSNQPQHF. As DNA, the CDR3 is TGCGCCAGCAGCCAACCGACAGTAAGCAATCAGCCCCAGCATTTT.

V gene TRBV27 combines with J gene TRBJ2-3, with 15 bases aligning to TRBD2. Germline lookup yields CDR1 MNHEY and CDR2 SMNVEV (reference sequence). The CDR3 length is 13 residues. V trimming: 5 bases; J trimming: 12 bases; junction bases outside the gene matches: 3. The CDR3 is CASSPGLAGGQYF. In DNA, the CDR3 is TGTGCCAGCAGTCCGGGACTAGCGGGAGGCCAGTATTTT.

In nucleotides, the CDR3 is TGTGCCAGCTCAGCCTTGGGCAACTCCTACGAGCAGTACTTC. This sequence encodes CASSALGNSYEQYF. The chain combines TRBV27 with TRBJ2-7; the D is unclear. Germline CDR1 reads MNHEY; CDR2 reads SMNVEV (reference sequence). The V gene lost 8 bases and the J gene lost 0 bases, with 14 bases spanning the gap. CDR3 length: 14 amino acids.

The chain recombines TRBV5-1 with TRBJ1-2; 8 bases are shared with TRBD1. V dropped 0 bases and J dropped 6; count of bases not matched to a gene: 4. The V gene's germline CDR1 is SGHRS and CDR2 YFSETQ. This CDR3 region has 14 residues. Written as DNA, the CDR3 is TGCGCCAGCAGCTTGGGAGCAGGGGGCCATGGCTACACCTTC. Residues: CASSLGAGGHGYTF.

This clone was seen only a few times. V and J are TRBV27 and TRBJ2-3; weak D call: TRBD2 (6 bases). From germline, CDR1 is MNHEY and CDR2 SMNVEV (reference sequence). Trimming removed 5 bases at V and 2 bases at J, with 17 bases between. The CDR3 covers 16 residues. The CDR3 here is CASSPGVAEVTDTQYF. The CDR3 DNA is TGTGCCAGCAGTCCGGGGGTAGCGGAGGTCACAGATACGCAGTATTTT.